What follows are 5 T cell receptor beta chains derived from one specimen sequenced in a study of T cell changes during pregnancy in multiple sclerosis. Only in-frame clones appear in the TCRdb table, and some are missing; sequencing was by immunoSEQ multiplex PCR. The data contain 55,000 to 65,000 clones, roughly 93% of them singletons. The specimen comprised peripheral blood, sampled after pregnancy. These TCRs come from a female donor with multiple sclerosis, enrolled in a pregnancy study.

V and J are TRBV7-9 and TRBJ1-3; D may be TRBD1 (6 bases). V lost 5 bases and J 0 bases, leaving 14 bases between the germline ends. The CDR3 loop spans 16 amino acids. Germline CDR1 and CDR2: SEHNR and FQNEAQ (reference sequence). CDR3 DNA sequence: TGTGCCAGCAGCAAACAGAACAGGGCCTCTGGAAACACCATATATTTT. It yields the protein CASSKQNRASGNTIYF.

This chain links TRBV28 with TRBJ2-7; D might be TRBD1 (5 bases). Germline V gene data show CDR1 as MDHEN and CDR2 as SYDVKM. Trimming stripped 2 bases from V and 3 bases from J, with 11 bases between. The length of the CDR3 is 14 residues. The CDR3 DNA reads TGTGCCAGCAGTTTACTACAGGAGCTCTACGAGCAGTACTTC. Its translation is CASSLLQELYEQYF.

The chain recombines TRBV9 with TRBJ1-1; TRBD1 matches 8 bases. Germline trimming cut 3 bases from V and 1 base from J; bases unmatched to any gene: 2. Germline lookup yields CDR1 SGDLS and CDR2 YYNGEE. The CDR3 has 14 residues. The CDR3 loop is CASSAGQGNTEAFF. CDR3 coding DNA: TGTGCCAGCAGCGCAGGACAGGGGAACACTGAAGCTTTCTTT.

V and J are TRBV6-5 and TRBJ1-2; TRBD1 agrees at 9 bases. Germline trimming cut 7 bases from V and 8 bases from J; bases unmatched to any gene: 14. The CDR3 spans 15 residues. Germline V gene sequence: CDR1 MNHEY, CDR2 SVGAGI. This CDR3 reads CASNPGTGRYQGYTF. CDR3 nucleotide sequence: TGTGCCAGCAACCCCGGGACAGGGAGATACCAAGGCTACACCTTC.

The V call is TRBV30, the J call TRBJ1-6, with D uncertain. V lost 0 bases and J 4 bases, leaving 13 bases between the germline ends. The CDR3 spans 16 residues. The germline gives CDR1 GTSNPN, CDR2 SVGIG (reference sequence). The CDR3 DNA sequence: TGTGCCTGGAGTGTGCCTCTCGGGAAATATAATTCACCCCTCCACTTT. Its translation is CAWSVPLGKYNSPLHF.